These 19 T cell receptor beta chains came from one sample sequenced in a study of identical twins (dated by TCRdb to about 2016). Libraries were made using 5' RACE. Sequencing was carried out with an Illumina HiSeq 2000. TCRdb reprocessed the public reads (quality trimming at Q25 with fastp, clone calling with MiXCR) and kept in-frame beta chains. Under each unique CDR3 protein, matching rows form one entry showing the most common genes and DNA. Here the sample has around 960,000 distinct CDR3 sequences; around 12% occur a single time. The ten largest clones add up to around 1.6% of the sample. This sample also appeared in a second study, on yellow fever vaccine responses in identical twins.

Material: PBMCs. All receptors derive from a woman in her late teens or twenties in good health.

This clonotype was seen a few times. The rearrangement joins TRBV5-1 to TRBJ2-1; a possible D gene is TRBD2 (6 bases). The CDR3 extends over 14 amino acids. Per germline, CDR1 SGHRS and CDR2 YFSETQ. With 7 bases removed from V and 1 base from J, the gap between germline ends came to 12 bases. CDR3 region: CASVEAGSYNEQFF. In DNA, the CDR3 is TGCGCCAGCGTGGAGGCGGGGTCCTACAATGAGCAGTTCTTC.

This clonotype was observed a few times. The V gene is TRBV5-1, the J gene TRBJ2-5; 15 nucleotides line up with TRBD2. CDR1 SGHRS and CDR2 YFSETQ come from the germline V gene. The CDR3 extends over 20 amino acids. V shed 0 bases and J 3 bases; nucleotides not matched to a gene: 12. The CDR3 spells CASSLETPGLAGGAEETQYF. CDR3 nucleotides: TGCGCCAGCAGCTTGGAAACACCGGGACTAGCGGGAGGCGCGGAAGAGACCCAGTACTTC.

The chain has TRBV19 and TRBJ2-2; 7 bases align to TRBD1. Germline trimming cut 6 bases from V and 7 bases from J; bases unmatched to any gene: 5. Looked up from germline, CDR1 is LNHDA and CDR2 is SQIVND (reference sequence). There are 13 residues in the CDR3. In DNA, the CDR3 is TGTGCCAGTAGGAAAACAGGGGTCGGGGAGCTGTTTTTT. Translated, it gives CASRKTGVGELFF.

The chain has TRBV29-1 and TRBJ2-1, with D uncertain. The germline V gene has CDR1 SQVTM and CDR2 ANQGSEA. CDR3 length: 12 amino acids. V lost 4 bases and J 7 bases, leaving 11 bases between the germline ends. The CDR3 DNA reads TGCAGCGTTGGCAGCTTGGGGAATGAGCAGTTCTTC. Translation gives CSVGSLGNEQFF.

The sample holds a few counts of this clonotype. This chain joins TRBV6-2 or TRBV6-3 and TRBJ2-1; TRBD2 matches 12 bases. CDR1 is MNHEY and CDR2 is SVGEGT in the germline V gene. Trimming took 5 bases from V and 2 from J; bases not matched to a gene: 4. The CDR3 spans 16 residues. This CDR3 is CASSTSSGGAYNEQFF. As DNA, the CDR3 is TGTGCCAGCAGTACTTCTAGCGGGGGGGCCTACAATGAGCAGTTCTTC.

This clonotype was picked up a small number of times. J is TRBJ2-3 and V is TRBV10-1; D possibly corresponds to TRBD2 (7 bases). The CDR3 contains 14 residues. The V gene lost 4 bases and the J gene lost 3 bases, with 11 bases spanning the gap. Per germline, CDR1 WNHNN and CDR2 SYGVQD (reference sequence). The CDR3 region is CASSVGGATDTQYF. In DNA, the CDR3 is TGCGCCAGCAGTGTTGGGGGGGCGACAGATACGCAGTATTTT.

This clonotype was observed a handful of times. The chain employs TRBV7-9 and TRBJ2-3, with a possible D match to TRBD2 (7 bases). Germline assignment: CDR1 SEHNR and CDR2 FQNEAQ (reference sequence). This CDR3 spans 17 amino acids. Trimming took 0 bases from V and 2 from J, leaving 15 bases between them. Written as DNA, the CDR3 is TGTGCCAGCAGCTTAGCGTTGGCGGGGGCACCCACAGATACGCAGTATTTT. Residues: CASSLALAGAPTDTQYF.

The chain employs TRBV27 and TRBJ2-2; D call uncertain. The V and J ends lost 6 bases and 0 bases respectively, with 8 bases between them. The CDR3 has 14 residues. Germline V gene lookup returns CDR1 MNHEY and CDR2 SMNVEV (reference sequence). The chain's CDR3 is CASRVGTNTGELFF. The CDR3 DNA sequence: TGTGCCAGCAGGGTGGGAACGAACACCGGGGAGCTGTTTTTT.

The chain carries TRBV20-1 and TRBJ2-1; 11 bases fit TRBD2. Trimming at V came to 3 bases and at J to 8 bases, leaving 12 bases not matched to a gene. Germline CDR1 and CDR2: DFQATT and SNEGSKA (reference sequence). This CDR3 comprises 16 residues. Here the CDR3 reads CSASVLAGGRMDEQFF. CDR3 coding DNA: TGCAGTGCTAGTGTGCTAGCGGGGGGTAGGATGGATGAGCAGTTCTTC.

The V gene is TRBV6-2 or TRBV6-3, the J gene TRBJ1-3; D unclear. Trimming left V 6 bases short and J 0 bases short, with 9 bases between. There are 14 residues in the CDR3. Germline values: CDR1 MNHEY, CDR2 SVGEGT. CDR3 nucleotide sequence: TGTGCCAGCAGAAGCCCCCTCTCTGGAAACACCATATATTTT. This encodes CASRSPLSGNTIYF.

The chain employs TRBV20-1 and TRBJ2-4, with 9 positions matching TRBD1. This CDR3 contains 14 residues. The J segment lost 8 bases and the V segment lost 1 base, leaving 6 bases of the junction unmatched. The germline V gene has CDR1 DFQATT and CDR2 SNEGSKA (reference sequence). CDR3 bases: TGCAGTGCTAGAGGCGACAGGGGGATAGACATTCAGTACTTC. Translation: CSARGDRGIDIQYF.

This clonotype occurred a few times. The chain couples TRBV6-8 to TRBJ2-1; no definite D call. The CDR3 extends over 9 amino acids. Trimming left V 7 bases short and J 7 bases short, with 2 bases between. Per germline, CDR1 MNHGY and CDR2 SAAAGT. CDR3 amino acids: CASTNEQFF. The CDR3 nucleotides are TGTGCCAGCACGAATGAGCAGTTCTTC.

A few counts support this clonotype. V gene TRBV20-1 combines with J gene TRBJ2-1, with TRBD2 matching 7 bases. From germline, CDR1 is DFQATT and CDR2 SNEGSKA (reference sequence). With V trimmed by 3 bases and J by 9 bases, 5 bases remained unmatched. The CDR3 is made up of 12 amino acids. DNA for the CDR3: TGCAGTGCTAGTCGACTAGCTGGTGAGCAGTTCTTC. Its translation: CSASRLAGEQFF.

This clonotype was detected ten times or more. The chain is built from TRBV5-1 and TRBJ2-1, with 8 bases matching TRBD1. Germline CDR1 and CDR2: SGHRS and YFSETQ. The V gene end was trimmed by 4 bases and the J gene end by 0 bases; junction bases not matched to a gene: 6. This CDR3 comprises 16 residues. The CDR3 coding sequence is TGCGCCAGCAGCGGGCAACAGGGGGACTCCTACAATGAGCAGTTCTTC. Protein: CASSGQQGDSYNEQFF.

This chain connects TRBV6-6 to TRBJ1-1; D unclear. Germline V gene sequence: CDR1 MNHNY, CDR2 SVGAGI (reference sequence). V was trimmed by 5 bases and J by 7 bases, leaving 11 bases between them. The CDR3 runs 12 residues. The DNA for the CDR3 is TGTGCCAGCAGTACCGCAAAGGGTGAAGCTTTCTTT. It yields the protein CASSTAKGEAFF.

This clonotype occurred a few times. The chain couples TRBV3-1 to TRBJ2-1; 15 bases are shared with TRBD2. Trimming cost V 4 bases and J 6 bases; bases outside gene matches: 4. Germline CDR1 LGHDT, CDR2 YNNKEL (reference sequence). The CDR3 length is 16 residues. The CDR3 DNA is TGTGCCAGCAGCCTCGGACTAGCGGGGGGGGTCAATGAGCAGTTCTTC. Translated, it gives CASSLGLAGGVNEQFF.

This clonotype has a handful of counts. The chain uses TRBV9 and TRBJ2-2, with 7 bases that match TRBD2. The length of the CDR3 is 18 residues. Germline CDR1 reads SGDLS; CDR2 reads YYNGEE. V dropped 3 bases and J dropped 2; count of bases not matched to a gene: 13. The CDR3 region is CASSGLRASGPNTGELFF. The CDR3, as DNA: TGTGCCAGCAGCGGTCTCAGGGCTAGCGGACCAAACACCGGGGAGCTGTTTTTT.

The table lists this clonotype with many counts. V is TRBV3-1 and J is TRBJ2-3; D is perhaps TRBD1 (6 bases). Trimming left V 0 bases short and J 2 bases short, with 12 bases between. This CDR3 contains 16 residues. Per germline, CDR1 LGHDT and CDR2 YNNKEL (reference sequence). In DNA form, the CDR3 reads TGTGCCAGCAGCCAAGATTCAACAGGGTTCACAGATACGCAGTATTTT. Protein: CASSQDSTGFTDTQYF.

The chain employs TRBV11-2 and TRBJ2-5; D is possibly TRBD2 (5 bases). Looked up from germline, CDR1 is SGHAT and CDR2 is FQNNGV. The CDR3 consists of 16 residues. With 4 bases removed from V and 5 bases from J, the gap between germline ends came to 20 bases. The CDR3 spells CASSSPGSGYLETQYF. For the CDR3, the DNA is TGTGCCAGCAGCTCCCCCGGGTCGGGGTATCTGGAGACCCAGTACTTC.